This TCR beta chain originates from a study of regulatory T cells in long-lasting Graves disease. This clonotype was counted only a few times. Described time point: newly diagnosed GD, antithyroid drugs for less than 3 months. Isolated PBMC RNA provided the starting material for the TCR library. Patients hailed from an endocrinology department in Xi'an, China. Investigators prepared the TCR beta libraries by applying iRepertoire HTBI primers and Arm-PCR of CDR3 regions. TCRdb re-analysed the multiplex PCR reads in MiXCR, keeping a single row per CDR3 protein. The data contain hundreds of thousands of distinct CDR3 sequences, 15% to 20% of them seen just once; the ten biggest clones take up 25%. Germline V gene lookup returns CDR1 MGHRA and CDR2 YSYEKL. V lost 0 bases and J 4 bases, leaving 10 bases between the germline ends. The CDR3 is 15 amino acids. The data also belong to a second study, concerning T cells in Graves' hyperthyroidism and ophthalmopathy.

The rearrangement uses TRBV4-1 and TRBJ1-5, with D possibly being TRBD1 (5 bases). Sequences were derived from peripheral blood mononuclear cells (PBMCs), sampled at new diagnosis, from a patient treated with antithyroid drugs. This clonotype originated in a woman aged 35-60 years with Graves disease. The DNA of the CDR3 is TGCGCCAGCAGCCAAGATGTGGGGGTTAATCAGCCCCAGCATTTT. Amino acids: CASSQDVGVNQPQHF.